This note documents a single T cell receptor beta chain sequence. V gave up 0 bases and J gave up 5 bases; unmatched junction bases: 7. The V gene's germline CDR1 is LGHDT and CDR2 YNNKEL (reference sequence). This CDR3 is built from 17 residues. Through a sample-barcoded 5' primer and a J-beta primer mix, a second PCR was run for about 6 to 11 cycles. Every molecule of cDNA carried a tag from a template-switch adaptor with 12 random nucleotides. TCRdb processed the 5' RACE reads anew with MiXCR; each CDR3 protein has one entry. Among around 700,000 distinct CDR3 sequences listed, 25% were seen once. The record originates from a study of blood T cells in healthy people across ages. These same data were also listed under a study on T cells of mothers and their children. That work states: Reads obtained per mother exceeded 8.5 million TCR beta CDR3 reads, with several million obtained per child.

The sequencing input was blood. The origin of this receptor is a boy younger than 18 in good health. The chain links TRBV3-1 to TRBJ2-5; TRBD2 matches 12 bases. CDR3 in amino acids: CASSQDLAGGQEETQYF. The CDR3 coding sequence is TGTGCCAGCAGCCAAGATCTAGCGGGGGGGCAGGAGGAGACCCAGTACTTC.